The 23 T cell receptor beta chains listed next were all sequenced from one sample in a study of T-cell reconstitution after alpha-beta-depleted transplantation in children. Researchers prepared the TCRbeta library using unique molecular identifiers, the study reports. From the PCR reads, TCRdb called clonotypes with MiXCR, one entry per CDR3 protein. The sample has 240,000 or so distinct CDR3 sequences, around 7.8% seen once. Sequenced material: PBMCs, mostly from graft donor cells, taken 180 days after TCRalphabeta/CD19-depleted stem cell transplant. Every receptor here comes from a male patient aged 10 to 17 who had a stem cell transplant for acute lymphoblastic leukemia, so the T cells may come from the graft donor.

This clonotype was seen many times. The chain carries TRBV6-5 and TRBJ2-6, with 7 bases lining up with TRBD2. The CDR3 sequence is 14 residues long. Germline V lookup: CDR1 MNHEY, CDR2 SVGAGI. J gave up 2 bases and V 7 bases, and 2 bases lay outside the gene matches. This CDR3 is CASTGGTGANVLTF. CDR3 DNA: TGTGCCAGCACCGGGGGGACTGGGGCCAACGTCCTGACTTTC.

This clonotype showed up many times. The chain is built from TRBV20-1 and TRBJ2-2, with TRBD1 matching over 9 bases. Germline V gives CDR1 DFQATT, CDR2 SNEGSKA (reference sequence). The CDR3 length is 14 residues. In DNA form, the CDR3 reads TGCAGCACTAAGGGGACAGGGTACCCCGGGGAGCTGTTTTTT. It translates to CSTKGTGYPGELFF.

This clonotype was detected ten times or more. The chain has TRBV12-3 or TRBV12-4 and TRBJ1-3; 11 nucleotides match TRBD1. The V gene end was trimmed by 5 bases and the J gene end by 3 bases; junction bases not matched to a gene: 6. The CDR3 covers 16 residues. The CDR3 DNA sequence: TGTGCCAGCAGTACTCAGGACAGGGGGCTTGGAAACACCATATATTTT. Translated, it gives CASSTQDRGLGNTIYF.

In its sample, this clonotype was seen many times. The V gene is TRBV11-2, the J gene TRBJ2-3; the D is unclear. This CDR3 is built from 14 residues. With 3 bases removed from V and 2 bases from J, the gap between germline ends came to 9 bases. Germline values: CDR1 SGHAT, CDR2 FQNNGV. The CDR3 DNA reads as TGTGCCAGCAGCTTTTGGCTAGACACAGATACGCAGTATTTT. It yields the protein CASSFWLDTDTQYF.

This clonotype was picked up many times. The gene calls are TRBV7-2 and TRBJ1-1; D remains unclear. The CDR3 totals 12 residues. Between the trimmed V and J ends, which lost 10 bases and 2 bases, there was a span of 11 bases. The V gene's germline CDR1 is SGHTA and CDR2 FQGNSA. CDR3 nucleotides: TGTGCCACACGGTCGGATAACACTGAAGCTTTCTTT. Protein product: CATRSDNTEAFF.

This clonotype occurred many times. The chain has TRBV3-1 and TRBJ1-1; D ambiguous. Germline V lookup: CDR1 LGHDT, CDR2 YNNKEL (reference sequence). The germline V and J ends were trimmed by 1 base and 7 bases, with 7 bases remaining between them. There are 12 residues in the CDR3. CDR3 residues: CASSQAGYEAFF. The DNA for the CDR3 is TGTGCCAGCAGCCAAGCTGGGTATGAAGCTTTCTTT.

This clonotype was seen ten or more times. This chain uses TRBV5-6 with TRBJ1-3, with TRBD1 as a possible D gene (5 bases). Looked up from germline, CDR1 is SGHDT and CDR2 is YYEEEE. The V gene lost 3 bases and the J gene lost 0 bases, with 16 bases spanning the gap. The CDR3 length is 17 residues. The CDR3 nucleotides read TGTGCCAGCAGCTCCGGGACGGAGTTCCTCTCTGGAAACACCATATATTTT. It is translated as CASSSGTEFLSGNTIYF.

The CDR3 reads CASSLRGTSGSRETQYF. The CDR3 nucleotides are TGTGCCAGCAGTCTACGCGGGACTAGCGGGAGTAGGGAGACCCAGTACTTC. The chain is built from TRBV11-1 and TRBJ2-5; TRBD2 matches 14 bases. V was clipped by 6 bases and J by 5 bases; unmatched bases: 11. In germline, CDR1 is SGHAT, CDR2 FQDESV (reference sequence). This CDR3 spans 17 amino acids.

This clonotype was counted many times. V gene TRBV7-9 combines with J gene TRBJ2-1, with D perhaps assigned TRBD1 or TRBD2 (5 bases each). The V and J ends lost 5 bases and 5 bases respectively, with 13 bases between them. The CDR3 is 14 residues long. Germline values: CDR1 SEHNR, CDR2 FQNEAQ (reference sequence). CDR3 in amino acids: CASSPRGRDNEQFF. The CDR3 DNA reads TGTGCCAGCAGCCCCCGGGGACGGGACAATGAGCAGTTCTTC.

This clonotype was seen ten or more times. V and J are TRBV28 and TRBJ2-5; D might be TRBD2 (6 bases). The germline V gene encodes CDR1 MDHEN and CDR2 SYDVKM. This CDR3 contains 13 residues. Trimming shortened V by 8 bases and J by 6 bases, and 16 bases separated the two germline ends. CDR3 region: CASGEEGRKTQYF. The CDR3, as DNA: TGTGCCAGCGGGGAGGAGGGACGAAAGACCCAGTACTTC.

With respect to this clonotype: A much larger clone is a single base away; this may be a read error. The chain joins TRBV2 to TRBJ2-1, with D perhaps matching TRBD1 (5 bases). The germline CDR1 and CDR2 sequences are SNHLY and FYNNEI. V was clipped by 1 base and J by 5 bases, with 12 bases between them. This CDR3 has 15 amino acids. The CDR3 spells CASSEGGRFNNEQFF. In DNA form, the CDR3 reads TGTGCCAGCAGTGAAGGGGGCAGGTTTAACAATGAGCAGTTCTTC.

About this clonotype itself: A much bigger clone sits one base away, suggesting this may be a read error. The CDR3 is CSASDKRASAYEQYF. The CDR3 DNA is TGCAGTGCTAGCGACAAGCGGGCCTCTGCCTACGAGCAGTACTTC. The chain has TRBV20-1 and TRBJ2-7; weak D call: TRBD2 (6 bases). Germline-derived CDR1 and CDR2 are DFQATT and SNEGSKA (reference sequence). V lost 3 bases to trimming and J lost 2 bases, with 17 bases between them. The CDR3 covers 15 residues.

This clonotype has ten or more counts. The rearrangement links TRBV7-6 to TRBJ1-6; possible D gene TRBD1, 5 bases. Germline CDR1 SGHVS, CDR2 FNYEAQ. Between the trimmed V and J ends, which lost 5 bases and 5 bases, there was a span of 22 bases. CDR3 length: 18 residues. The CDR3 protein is CASSPGPGMNLDNSPLHF. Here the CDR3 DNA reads TGTGCCAGCAGCCCTGGTCCAGGGATGAACCTAGATAATTCACCCCTCCACTTT.

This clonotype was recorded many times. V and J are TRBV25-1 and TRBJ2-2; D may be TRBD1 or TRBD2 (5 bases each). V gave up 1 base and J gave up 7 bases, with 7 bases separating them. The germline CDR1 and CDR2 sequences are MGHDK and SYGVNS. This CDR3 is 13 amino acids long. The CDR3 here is CASSELGDGELFF. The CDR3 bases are TGTGCCAGCAGTGAATTGGGGGACGGGGAGCTGTTTTTT.

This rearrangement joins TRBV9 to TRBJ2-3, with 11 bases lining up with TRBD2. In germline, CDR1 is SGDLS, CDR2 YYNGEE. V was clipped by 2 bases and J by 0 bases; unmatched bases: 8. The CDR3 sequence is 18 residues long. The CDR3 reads CASSVSSGRAQSTDTQYF. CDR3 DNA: TGTGCCAGCAGCGTCAGTAGCGGGAGGGCACAAAGCACAGATACGCAGTATTTT.

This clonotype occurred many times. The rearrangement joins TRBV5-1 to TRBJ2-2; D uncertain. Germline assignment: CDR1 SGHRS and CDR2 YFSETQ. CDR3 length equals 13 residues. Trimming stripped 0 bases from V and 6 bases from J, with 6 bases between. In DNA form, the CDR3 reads TGCGCCAGCAGCTTGGCTGTAGCCGGGGAGCTGTTTTTT. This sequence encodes CASSLAVAGELFF.

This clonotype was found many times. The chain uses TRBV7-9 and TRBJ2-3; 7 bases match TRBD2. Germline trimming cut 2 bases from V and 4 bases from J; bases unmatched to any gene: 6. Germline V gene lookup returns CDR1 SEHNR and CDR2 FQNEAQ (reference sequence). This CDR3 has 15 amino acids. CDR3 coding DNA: TGTGCCAGCAGCTTACTATCCGGGAGGTCAGATACGCAGTATTTT. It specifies CASSLLSGRSDTQYF.

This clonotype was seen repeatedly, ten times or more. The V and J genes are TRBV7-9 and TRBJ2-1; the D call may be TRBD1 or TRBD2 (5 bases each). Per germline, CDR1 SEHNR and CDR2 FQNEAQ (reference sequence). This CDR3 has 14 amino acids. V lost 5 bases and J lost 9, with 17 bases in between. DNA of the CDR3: TGTGCCAGCAGCCTAGGGCCAGGGACCGGTGAGCAGTTCTTC. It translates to CASSLGPGTGEQFF.

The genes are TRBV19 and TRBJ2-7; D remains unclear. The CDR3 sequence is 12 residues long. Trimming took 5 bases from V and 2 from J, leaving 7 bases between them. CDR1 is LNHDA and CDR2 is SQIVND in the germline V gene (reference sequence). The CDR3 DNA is TGTGCCAGTAGTGCCAGCCCCTACGAGCAGTACTTC. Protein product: CASSASPYEQYF.

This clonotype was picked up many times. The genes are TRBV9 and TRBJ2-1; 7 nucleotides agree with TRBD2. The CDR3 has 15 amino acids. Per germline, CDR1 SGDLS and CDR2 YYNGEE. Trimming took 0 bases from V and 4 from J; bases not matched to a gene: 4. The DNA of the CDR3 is TGTGCCAGCAGCGTAGGGGGACTATTTTACAATGAGCAGTTCTTC. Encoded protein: CASSVGGLFYNEQFF.

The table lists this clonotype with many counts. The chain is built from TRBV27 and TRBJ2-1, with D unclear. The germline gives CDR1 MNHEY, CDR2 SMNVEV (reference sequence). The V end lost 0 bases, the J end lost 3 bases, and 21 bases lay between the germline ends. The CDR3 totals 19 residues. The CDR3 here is CASSLSPPLTRAIYNEQFF. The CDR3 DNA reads TGTGCCAGCAGTTTATCACCCCCACTTACTCGGGCGATCTACAATGAGCAGTTCTTC.

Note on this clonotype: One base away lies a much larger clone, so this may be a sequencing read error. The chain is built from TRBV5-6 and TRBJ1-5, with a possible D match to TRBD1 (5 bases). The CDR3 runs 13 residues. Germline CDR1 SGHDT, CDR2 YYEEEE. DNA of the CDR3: TGTGCCAGCAGCTACGGGGGAGACCAGCCCCCGCATTTT. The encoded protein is CASSYGGDQPPHF.

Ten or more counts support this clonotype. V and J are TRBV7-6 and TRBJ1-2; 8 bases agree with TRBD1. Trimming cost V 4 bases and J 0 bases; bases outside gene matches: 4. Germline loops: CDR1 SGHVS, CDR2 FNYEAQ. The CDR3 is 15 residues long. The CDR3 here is CASSSSQGANYGYTF. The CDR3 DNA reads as TGTGCCAGCAGCTCATCACAGGGGGCTAACTATGGCTACACCTTC.